The 3 T cell receptor beta chains in this list originate from one sample, sequenced in a study of cytomegalovirus exposure and HLA in healthy donors. The PCR employed 60 Vbeta primers together with 13 Jbeta primers. TCRdb keeps only in-frame clones here, not all; method: immunoSEQ multiplex PCR. The table shows about 120,000 clones, with around three quarters occurring only once. Sequencing was carried out using PBMCs. The receptors shown here come from a man between 18 and 29 years old in good health and CMV-seropositive.

This clone was counted a few times. J is TRBJ2-5 and V is TRBV7-8, with 9 bases aligning to TRBD2. Trimming cost V 4 bases and J 4 bases; bases outside gene matches: 16. The CDR3 runs 18 residues. CDR1 SGHVS and CDR2 FQNEAQ come from the germline V gene. The CDR3 DNA follows: TGTGCCAGCAGCTCCCCCTCGGCGGGAGGGCCCTCGGGAGAGACCCAGTACTTC. Amino acid sequence: CASSSPSAGGPSGETQYF.

This clone occurred a few times. The chain carries TRBV9 and TRBJ1-6; 8 positions agree with TRBD1. Germline trimming cut 3 bases from V and 7 bases from J; bases unmatched to any gene: 6. CDR3 length: 15 residues. Germline V lookup: CDR1 SGDLS, CDR2 YYNGEE. CDR3 amino acids: CASSAQDRANSPLHF. CDR3 nucleotide sequence: TGTGCCAGCAGCGCCCAGGACAGGGCGAATTCACCCCTCCACTTT.

The rearrangement joins TRBV4-1 to TRBJ1-1, with D uncertain. The CDR3 runs 13 residues. Germline CDR1 reads MGHRA; CDR2 reads YSYEKL. V was trimmed by 0 bases and J by 5 bases, leaving 7 bases between them. The CDR3 DNA reads TGCGCCAGCAGCCAAGATATTAGAACTGAAGCTTTCTTT. Residues: CASSQDIRTEAFF.